Shown below are 8 T cell receptor beta chains from a single sample sequenced in a study of T cell responses to AZD1222 COVID-19 vaccine. Data came from immunoSEQ multiplex PCR; TCRdb stores just in-frame clones and leaves some out. Altogether 80,000 to 130,000 clones are present, roughly nine tenths being singletons, with the ten largest covering roughly a sixth. The specimen was peripheral blood, collected on day 0 of AZD1222 vaccination. The receptors were sampled from an adult in good health.

The V gene is TRBV5-8, the J gene TRBJ1-2; 7 bases are shared with TRBD1. The germline V gene encodes CDR1 SGHTS and CDR2 YDEGEE. The ends lost 5 bases at V and 2 bases at J; junction bases unmatched: 6. The CDR3 is made up of 14 amino acids. In DNA, the CDR3 is TGTGCCAGCAGGGGTCGACAGGGAAACTATGGCTACACCTTC. Protein: CASRGRQGNYGYTF.

In its sample, this clone was seen once. CDR3 sequence reads: CASSSRRAGTEAFF. The CDR3 bases are TGTGCCAGCAGCTCCCGGCGCGCCGGCACTGAAGCTTTCTTT. The chain uses TRBV13 and TRBJ1-1, with D uncertain. The germline V gene encodes CDR1 PRHDT and CDR2 FYEKMQ (reference sequence). V dropped 4 bases and J dropped 4 bases, with 13 bases sitting between them. The CDR3 totals 14 residues.

This clone came up a few times. V usage is TRBV21-1 and J usage is TRBJ1-1; the table assigns TRBD1, which was not confirmed against the DNA. TRBV21-1 is a pseudogene segment. This CDR3 has 20 amino acids. DNA of the CDR3: TGTGCCAGCAGCAAAGGAGACAGGGGTCCCTCCAACTATTTAAACACTGAAGCTTTCTTT. Translated, it gives CASSKGDRGPSNYLNTEAFF.

The chain's CDR3 is CASSPQSSTNEKLFF. The DNA for the CDR3 is TGTGCCAGCTCACCACAGAGTTCAACTAATGAAAAACTGTTTTTT. V gene TRBV18 combines with J gene TRBJ1-4; D not resolved. This CDR3 contains 15 residues. V lost 1 base, J lost 0 bases, and 6 bases lay in between. Germline V CDR1 and CDR2: KGHSH, LQKENI.

CDR3 coding DNA: TGTGCCAGCAGTTTCCGACAGGTCTACACCTTC. This translates into CASSFRQVYTF. This chain links TRBV12-3 or TRBV12-4 with TRBJ1-2; a possible D gene is TRBD1 (6 bases). Trimming pared 3 bases from V and 10 bases from J, leaving 9 bases between. The CDR3 has 11 residues.

The V call is TRBV28, the J call TRBJ2-1, with TRBD2 identical over 8 bases. CDR3 length: 15 residues. Germline V gene lookup returns CDR1 MDHEN and CDR2 SYDVKM. The J segment lost 2 bases and the V segment lost 7 bases, leaving 7 bases of the junction unmatched. CDR3 in amino acids: CASTRPGLAYNEQFF. CDR3 bases: TGTGCCAGCACCCGGCCGGGACTAGCCTACAATGAGCAGTTCTTC.

The CDR3 nucleotides read TGTGCCAGCAGCGCAGTACAGGGTGCCGGAAACACCATATATTTT. This translates into CASSAVQGAGNTIYF. The V and J genes are TRBV7-9 and TRBJ1-3; TRBD1 is a possible D gene (6 bases). Germline V lookup: CDR1 SEHNR, CDR2 FQNEAQ (reference sequence). The CDR3 sequence is 15 residues long. The V end lost 5 bases, the J end lost 4 bases, and 15 bases lay between the germline ends.

The chain carries TRBV10-2 and TRBJ2-5; 8 bases are a match to TRBD2. With V trimmed by 11 bases and J by 5 bases, 10 bases remained unmatched. From germline, CDR1 is WSHSY and CDR2 SAAADI. The CDR3 consists of 13 residues. The CDR3 is CASKVSGGETQYF. DNA of the CDR3: TGCGCCTCTAAAGTCAGCGGGGGCGAGACCCAGTACTTC.